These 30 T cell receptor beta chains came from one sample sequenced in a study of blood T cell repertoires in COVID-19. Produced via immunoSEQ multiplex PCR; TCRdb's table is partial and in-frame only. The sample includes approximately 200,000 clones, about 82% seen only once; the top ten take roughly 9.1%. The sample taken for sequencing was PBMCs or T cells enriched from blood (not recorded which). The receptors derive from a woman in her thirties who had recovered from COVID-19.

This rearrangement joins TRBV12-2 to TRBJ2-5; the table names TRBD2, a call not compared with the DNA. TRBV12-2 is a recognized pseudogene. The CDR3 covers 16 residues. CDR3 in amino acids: CASRLGYAGAQETQYF. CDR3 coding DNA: TGTGCAAGTCGCTTAGGGTATGCGGGGGCTCAAGAGACCCAGTACTTC.

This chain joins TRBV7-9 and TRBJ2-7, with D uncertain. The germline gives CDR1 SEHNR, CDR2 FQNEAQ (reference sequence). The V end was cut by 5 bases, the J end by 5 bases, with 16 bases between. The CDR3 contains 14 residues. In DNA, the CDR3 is TGTGCCAGCAGCCCTCCAATAGCCCTACACGAGCAGTACTTC. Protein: CASSPPIALHEQYF.

The CDR3 DNA reads as TGTGCCAGCAGGGGGACTAGCACAGATACGCAGTATTTT. Protein product: CASRGTSTDTQYF. The J gene is TRBJ2-3, the V gene TRBV6-5, with D maybe TRBD2 (6 bases). Germline V gene data show CDR1 as MNHEY and CDR2 as SVGAGI. CDR3 length: 13 amino acids. Deletions cut 6 bases from V and 0 bases from J, with 7 bases between.

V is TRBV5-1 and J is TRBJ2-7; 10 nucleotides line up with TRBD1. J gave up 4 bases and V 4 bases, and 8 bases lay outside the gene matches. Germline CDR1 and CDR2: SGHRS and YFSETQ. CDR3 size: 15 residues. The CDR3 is CASSIRQGAMYEQYF. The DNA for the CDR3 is TGCGCCAGCAGCATACGACAGGGGGCTATGTACGAGCAGTACTTC.

The CDR3 nucleotides are TGTGCCAGCAAATGGGAGGGGAACACTGAAGCTTTCTTT. Encoded protein: CASKWEGNTEAFF. The chain recombines TRBV6-5 with TRBJ1-1, with no clear D. Deletions cut 7 bases from V and 1 base from J, with 10 bases between. The CDR3 sequence is 13 residues long. Germline values: CDR1 MNHEY, CDR2 SVGAGI.

The CDR3 is CASSLLTGGRVNEKLFF. The CDR3 bases are TGTGCCAGCAGCCTTCTCACGGGGGGCAGAGTTAATGAAAAACTGTTTTTT. The chain is built from TRBV5-4 and TRBJ1-4; possible D gene TRBD1, 6 bases. The CDR3 consists of 17 residues. Germline CDR1 and CDR2: SGHNT and YYREEE (reference sequence). Deletions cut 4 bases from V and 4 bases from J, with 20 bases between.

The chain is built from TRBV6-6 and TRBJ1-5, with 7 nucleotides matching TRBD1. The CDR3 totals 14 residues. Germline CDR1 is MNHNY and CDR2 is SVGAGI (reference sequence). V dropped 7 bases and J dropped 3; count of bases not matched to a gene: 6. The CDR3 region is CASNGQAPNQPQHF. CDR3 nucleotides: TGTGCCAGCAACGGACAGGCCCCCAATCAGCCCCAGCATTTT.

The DNA of the CDR3 is TGTGCCAGCAGCTTAAAGGCCACTAGCGGGAACATCTACAATGAGCAGTTCTTC. Its translation is CASSLKATSGNIYNEQFF. This rearrangement joins TRBV7-3 to TRBJ2-1; 10 bases agree with TRBD2. V gave up 1 base and J gave up 3 bases; unmatched junction bases: 9. The CDR3 extends over 18 amino acids. Looked up from germline, CDR1 is SGHTA and CDR2 is FQGTGA.

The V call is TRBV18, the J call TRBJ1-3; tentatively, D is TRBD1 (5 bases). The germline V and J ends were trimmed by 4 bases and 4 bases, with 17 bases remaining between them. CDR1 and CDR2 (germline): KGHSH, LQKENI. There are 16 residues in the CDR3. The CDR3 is CASSRSSAGYGNTIYF. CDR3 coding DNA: TGTGCCAGCTCACGTTCATCGGCAGGGTACGGAAACACCATATATTTT.

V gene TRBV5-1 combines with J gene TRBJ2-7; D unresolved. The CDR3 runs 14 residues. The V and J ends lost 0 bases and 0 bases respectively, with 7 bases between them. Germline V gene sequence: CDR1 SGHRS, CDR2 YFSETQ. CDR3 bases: TGCGCCAGCAGCTTGGTCCCAGGCTCCTACGAGCAGTACTTC. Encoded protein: CASSLVPGSYEQYF.

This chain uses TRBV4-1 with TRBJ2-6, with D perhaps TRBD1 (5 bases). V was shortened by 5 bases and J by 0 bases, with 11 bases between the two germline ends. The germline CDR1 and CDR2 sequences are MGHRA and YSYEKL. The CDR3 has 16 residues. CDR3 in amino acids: CASSGPTVSGANVLTF. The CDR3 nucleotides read TGCGCCAGCAGCGGACCGACAGTCTCTGGGGCCAACGTCCTGACTTTC.

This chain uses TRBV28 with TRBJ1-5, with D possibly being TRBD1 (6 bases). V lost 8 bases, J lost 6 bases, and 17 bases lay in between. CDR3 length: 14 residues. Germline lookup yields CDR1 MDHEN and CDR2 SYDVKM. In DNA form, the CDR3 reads TGTGCCAGCGCCCGCTCAGGGGATCCTCAGCCCCAGCATTTT. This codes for CASARSGDPQPQHF.

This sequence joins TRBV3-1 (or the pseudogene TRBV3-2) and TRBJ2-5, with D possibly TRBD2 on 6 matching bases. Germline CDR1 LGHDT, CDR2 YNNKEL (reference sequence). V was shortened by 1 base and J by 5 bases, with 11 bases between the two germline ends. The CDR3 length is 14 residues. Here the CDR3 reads CASSQAGGIETQYF. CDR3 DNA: TGTGCCAGCAGCCAAGCAGGCGGGATCGAGACCCAGTACTTC.

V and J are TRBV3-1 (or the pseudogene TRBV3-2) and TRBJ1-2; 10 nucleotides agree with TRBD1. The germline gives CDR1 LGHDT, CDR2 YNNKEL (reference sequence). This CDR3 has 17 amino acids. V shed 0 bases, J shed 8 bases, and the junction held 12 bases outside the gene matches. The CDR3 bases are TGTGCCAGCAGCCAAGATAGTAGCCCGGGACAGGGGAGAGGCTACACCTTC. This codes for CASSQDSSPGQGRGYTF.

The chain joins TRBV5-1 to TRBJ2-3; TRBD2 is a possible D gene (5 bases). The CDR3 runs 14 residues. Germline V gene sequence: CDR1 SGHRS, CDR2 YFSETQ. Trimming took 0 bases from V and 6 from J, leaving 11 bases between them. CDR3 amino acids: CASSLVEALDTQYF. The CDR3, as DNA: TGCGCCAGCAGCTTGGTGGAGGCCCTGGATACGCAGTATTTT.

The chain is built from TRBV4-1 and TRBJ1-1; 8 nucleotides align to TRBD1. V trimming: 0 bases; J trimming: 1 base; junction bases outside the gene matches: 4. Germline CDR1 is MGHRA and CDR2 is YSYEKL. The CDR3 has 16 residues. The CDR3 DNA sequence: TGCGCCAGCAGCCAAGACAAACAGGGGGGGAACACTGAAGCTTTCTTT. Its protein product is CASSQDKQGGNTEAFF.

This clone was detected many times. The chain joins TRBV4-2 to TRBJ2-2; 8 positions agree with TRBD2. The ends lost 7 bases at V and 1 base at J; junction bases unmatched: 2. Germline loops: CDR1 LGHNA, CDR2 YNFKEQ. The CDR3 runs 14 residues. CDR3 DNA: TGTGCCAGCAAACTAGCGGTGAACACCGGGGAGCTGTTTTTT. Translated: CASKLAVNTGELFF.

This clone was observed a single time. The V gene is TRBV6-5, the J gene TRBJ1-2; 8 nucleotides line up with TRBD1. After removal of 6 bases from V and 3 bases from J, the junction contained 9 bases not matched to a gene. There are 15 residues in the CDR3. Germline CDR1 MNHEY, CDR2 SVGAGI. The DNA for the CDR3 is TGTGCCAGCAGAGCCCCCGGGACAGGAGACTATGGCTACACCTTC. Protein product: CASRAPGTGDYGYTF.

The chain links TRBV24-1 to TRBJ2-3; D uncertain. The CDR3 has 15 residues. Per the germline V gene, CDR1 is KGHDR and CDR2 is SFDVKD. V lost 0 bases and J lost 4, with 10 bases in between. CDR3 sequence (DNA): TGTGCCACCAGTGATTTGTACGCCCAGGCAGATACGCAGTATTTT. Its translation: CATSDLYAQADTQYF.

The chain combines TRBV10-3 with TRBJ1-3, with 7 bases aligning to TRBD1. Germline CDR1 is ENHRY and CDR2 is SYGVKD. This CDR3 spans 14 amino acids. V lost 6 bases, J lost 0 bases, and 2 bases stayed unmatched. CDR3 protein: CAIRRDSSGNTIYF. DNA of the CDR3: TGTGCCATCAGGAGGGACAGCTCTGGAAACACCATATATTTT.

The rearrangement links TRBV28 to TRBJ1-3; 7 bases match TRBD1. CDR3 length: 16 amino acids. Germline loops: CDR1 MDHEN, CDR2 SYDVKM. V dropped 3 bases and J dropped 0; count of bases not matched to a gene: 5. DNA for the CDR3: TGTGCCAGCAGTTTGCCACAGGGGATCTCTGGAAACACCATATATTTT. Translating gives CASSLPQGISGNTIYF.

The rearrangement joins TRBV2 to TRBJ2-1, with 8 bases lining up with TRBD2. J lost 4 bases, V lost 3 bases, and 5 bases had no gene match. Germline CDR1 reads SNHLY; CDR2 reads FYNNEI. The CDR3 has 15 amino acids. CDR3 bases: TGTGCCAGCAGTGATAGCGGGGACCTATACAATGAGCAGTTCTTC. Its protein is CASSDSGDLYNEQFF. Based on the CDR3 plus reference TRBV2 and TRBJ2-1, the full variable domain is EPEVTQTPSHQVTQMGQEVILRCVPISNHLYFYWYRQILGQKVEFLVSFYNNEISEKSEIFDDQFSVERPDGSNFTLKIRSTKLEDSAMYFCASSDSGDLYNEQFFGPGTRLTVL.

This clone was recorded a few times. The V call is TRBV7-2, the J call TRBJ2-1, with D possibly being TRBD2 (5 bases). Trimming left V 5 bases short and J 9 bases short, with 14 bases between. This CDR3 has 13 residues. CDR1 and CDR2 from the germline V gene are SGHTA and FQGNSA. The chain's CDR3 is CASSPEASSEQFF. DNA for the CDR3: TGTGCCAGCAGCCCAGAGGCTAGCAGTGAGCAGTTCTTC.

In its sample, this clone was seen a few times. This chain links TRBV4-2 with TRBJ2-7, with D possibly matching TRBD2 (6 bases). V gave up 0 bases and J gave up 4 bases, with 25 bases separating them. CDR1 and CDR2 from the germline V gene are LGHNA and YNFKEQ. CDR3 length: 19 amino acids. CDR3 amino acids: CASSQDRGGSGAGLYEQYF. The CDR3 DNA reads TGTGCCAGCAGCCAAGATCGGGGAGGAAGTGGGGCCGGCCTGTACGAGCAGTACTTC.

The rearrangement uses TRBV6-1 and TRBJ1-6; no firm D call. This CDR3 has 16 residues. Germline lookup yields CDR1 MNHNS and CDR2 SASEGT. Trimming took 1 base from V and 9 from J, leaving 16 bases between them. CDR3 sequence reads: CASSEDSSGSGSPLHF. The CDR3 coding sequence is TGTGCCAGCAGTGAAGACTCCTCTGGGTCGGGTTCACCCCTCCACTTT.

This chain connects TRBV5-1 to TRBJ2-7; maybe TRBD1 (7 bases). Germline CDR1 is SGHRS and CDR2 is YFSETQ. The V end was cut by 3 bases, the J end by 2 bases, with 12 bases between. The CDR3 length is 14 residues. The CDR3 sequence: CASSSQGGPYEQYF. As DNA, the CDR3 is TGCGCCAGCAGCTCGCAGGGGGGCCCCTACGAGCAGTACTTC.

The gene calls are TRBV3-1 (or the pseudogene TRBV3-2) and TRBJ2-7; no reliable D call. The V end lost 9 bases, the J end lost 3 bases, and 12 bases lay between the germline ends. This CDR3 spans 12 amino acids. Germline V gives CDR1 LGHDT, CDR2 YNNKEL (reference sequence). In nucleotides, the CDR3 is TGTGCCAGTTCACTTGGGCGCTACGAGCAGTACTTC. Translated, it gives CASSLGRYEQYF.

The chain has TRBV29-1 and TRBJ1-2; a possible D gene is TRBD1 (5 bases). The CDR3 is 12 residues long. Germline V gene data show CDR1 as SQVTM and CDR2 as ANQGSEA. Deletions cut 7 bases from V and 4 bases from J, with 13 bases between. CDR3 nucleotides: TGCAGCGCCGGGGGGATCAGCTATGGCTACACCTTC. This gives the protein CSAGGISYGYTF.

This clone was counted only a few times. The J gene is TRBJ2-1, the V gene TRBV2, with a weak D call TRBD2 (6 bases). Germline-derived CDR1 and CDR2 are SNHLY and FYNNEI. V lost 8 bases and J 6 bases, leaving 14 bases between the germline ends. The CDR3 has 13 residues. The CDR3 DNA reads TGTGCCAGCTTCAGCGGGCCCCCCAATGAGCAGTTCTTC. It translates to CASFSGPPNEQFF.

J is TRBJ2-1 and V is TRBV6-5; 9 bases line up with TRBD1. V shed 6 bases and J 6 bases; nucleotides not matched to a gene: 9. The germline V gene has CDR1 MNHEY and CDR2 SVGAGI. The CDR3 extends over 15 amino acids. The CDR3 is CASRTGTGNSNEQFF. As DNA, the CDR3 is TGTGCCAGCAGGACCGGGACAGGGAACTCCAATGAGCAGTTCTTC.